These T cell receptor beta chains were read from a single sample in a study of control samples from healthy donors and cancer patients. Generated by immunoSEQ multiplex PCR, the TCRdb table keeps only in-frame clones and is missing some. The table lists around 130,000 clones, 70% to 90% of them singletons. The sequencing sample was made of blood. The source is a middle-aged man in good health. CDR3s include the opening cysteine and the closing phenylalanine or tryptophan. A D gene is named only where the DNA matches it firmly. Expanded clones are given a class, and other clones once, few, many or no size at all.

size	D	V	J	length	DNA	CDR3
.	.	TRBV19	TRBJ1-3	12	TGTGCCAGTAGTATCCTTGGTGGGGCCATATATTTT	CASSILGGAIYF
.	.	TRBV5-6	TRBJ2-2	14	TGTGCCAGCAGCGCCGGAACCCACACCGGGGAGCTGTTTTTT	CASSAGTHTGELFF
.	TRBD1	TRBV4-1	TRBJ2-2	16	TGCGCCAGCAGCAGGACAGGGATGGGGAACACCGGGGAGCTGTTTTTT	CASSRTGMGNTGELFF
.	TRBD1	TRBV4-2	TRBJ1-5	17	TGTGCCAGCAGCCAAGGATCAGGGGGCCGGGGCGGGCAGCCCCAGCATTTT	CASSQGSGGRGGQPQHF
.	TRBD1	TRBV7-9	TRBJ2-7	13	TGTGCCAGCAGCCGGACAGGGGACTACGAGCAGTACTTC	CASSRTGDYEQYF
.	TRBD1	TRBV15	TRBJ1-4	15	TGTGCCACCAACCCAGGACAGGGTGGTGATGAAAAACTGTTTTTT	CATNPGQGGDEKLFF
.	TRBD2	TRBV5-1	TRBJ2-3	17	TGCGCCAGCAGCTTGGGCATCGGGACTAGTAGTTCGGATACGCAGTATTTT	CASSLGIGTSSSDTQYF
.	.	TRBV6-5	TRBJ2-7	14	TGTGCCAGCAGTTACTTGGGACATACTAACGAGCAGTACTTC	CASSYLGHTNEQYF
.	TRBD2	TRBV6-5	TRBJ2-5	14	TGTGCCAGCAGGGCTAGCGGGGGAAAAGAGACCCAGTACTTC	CASRASGGKETQYF
.	TRBD1	TRBV12-3/TRBV12-4	TRBJ2-1	13	TGTGCCAGCCGGACAGGCTCCTACAATGAGCAGTTCTTC	CASRTGSYNEQFF
.	TRBD1	TRBV5-1	TRBJ2-7	12	TGCGCCAGCAGCCTGGGACAGGGCCAGCAGTACTTC	CASSLGQGQQYF
.	TRBD2	TRBV28	TRBJ2-3	15	TGTGCCAGCATTCGGGCGGGGGGTAGCACAGATACGCAGTATTTT	CASIRAGGSTDTQYF
.	.	TRBV19	TRBJ1-1	14	TGTGCCAGTAGTCCAGAGGACGGGAACACTGAAGCTTTCTTT	CASSPEDGNTEAFF
.	TRBD1	TRBV5-8	TRBJ2-5	15	TGTGCCAGCAGCGACTCACAGGGGGCCGGGGGGACCCAGTACTTC	CASSDSQGAGGTQYF
.	TRBD1	TRBV28	TRBJ1-5	15	TGTGCCAGCAGTTTATTACAGGGGGGCGGTCAGCCCCAGCATTTT	CASSLLQGGGQPQHF
.	.	TRBV3-1/TRBV3-2	TRBJ1-1	13	TGTGCCAGCACCCGATACGGACAACGCGGAGCTTTCTTT	CASTRYGQRGAFF
few	.	TRBV27	TRBJ2-7	13	TGTGCCAGCGGCCCAGGGATGTCCTACGAGCAGTACTTC	CASGPGMSYEQYF
.	.	TRBV7-9	TRBJ2-3	16	TGTGCCAGCAGCTTAGCGGGCCTAGGCCCCACAGATACGCAGTATTTT	CASSLAGLGPTDTQYF
.	.	TRBV9	TRBJ2-3	14	TGTGCCAGCAGCGCTATGGGTGGGACAGATACGCAGTATTTT	CASSAMGGTDTQYF
few	.	TRBV14	TRBJ1-1	17	TGTGCCAGCAGCCAAGTTCATTATAGACAGCTGAACACTGAAGCTTTCTTT	CASSQVHYRQLNTEAFF
once	.	TRBV5-1	TRBJ2-5	14	TGCGCCAGCAGCTGGGGGGTTGCGCAAGAGACCCAGTACTTC	CASSWGVAQETQYF
.	TRBD2	TRBV28	TRBJ2-2	15	TGTGCCAGCAGTTGGGGGGGAGCGAACACCGGGGAGCTGTTTTTT	CASSWGGANTGELFF
.	.	TRBV15	TRBJ2-7	15	TGTGCCACCAGCAGAGGGGGATCGTCCTCCTACGAGCAGTACTTC	CATSRGGSSSYEQYF
.	.	TRBV6-6	TRBJ1-2	16	TGTGCCAGCAGTTACTCGCCGGGGGCCCCTAACTATGGCTACACCTTC	CASSYSPGAPNYGYTF
few	TRBD1	TRBV29-1	TRBJ2-7	13	TGCAGCGCCGAGCTCAGGGACAGCTACGAGCAGTACTTC	CSAELRDSYEQYF
.	.	TRBV9	TRBJ2-5	14	TGTGCCAGCACCAAAGGGGGAGGGAAAGAGACCCAGTACTTC	CASTKGGGKETQYF
.	.	TRBV30	TRBJ1-5	14	TGTGCCTGGAGTGTAGCGTTGGGCAATCAGCCCCAGCATTTT	CAWSVALGNQPQHF
.	TRBD1	TRBV2	TRBJ1-5	14	TGTGCCAGCAGTGAAGGGGGACAGCATCAGCCCCAGCATTTT	CASSEGGQHQPQHF
.	.	TRBV6-5	TRBJ2-3	13	TGTGCCAGCAGTTACGGGTGGGGAGATACGCAGTATTTT	CASSYGWGDTQYF
.	.	TRBV11-1	TRBJ2-5	14	TGTGCCAGCAGCCTGGACTTACCAATAGAGACCCAGTACTTC	CASSLDLPIETQYF
.	.	TRBV5-8	TRBJ2-1	14	TGTGCCAGCAGCTTACGGGGGCCCCACAATGAGCAGTTCTTC	CASSLRGPHNEQFF
.	.	TRBV24-1	TRBJ1-1	15	TGTGCCACCCGGGGGAGAGGTGCCGCTAACACTGAAGCTTTCTTT	CATRGRGAANTEAFF
.	.	TRBV5-1	TRBJ1-2	12	TGCGCCAGCAGCTTGGCGACTTATGGCTACACCTTC	CASSLATYGYTF
.	.	TRBV7-9	TRBJ1-2	14	TGTGCCAGCAGCCTCCGGGCCAGTGACTATGGCTACACCTTC	CASSLRASDYGYTF
few	.	TRBV29-1	TRBJ2-2	14	TGCAGCGTTGAAGATCCTCGCGGCACCGGGGAGCTGTTTTTT	CSVEDPRGTGELFF
.	TRBD2	TRBV28	TRBJ2-1	16	TGTGCCAGCAGTCCCGGGACTAGCGGGGGTCTGAATGAGCAGTTCTTC	CASSPGTSGGLNEQFF
.	TRBD2	TRBV7-6	TRBJ2-1	15	TGTGCCAGCAGCTTAGGCGGCGGGGGGGCCCCTGAGCAGTTCTTC	CASSLGGGGAPEQFF
.	.	TRBV11-1	TRBJ1-1	13	TGTGCCAGCAGCTTCGACAGGAACACTGAAGCTTTCTTT	CASSFDRNTEAFF
.	.	TRBV19	TRBJ1-5	15	TGTGCCAGTAGTGCCGGGACAAGTAGCAATCAGCCCCAGCATTTT	CASSAGTSSNQPQHF
once	.	TRBV28	TRBJ1-4	15	TGTGCCAGCAGTTTGGGGGGACGGCTTAATGAAAAACTGTTTTTT	CASSLGGRLNEKLFF
few	.	TRBV7-8	TRBJ2-3	16	TGTGCCAGCAGATACGGACTTCCAAGCGTATCAGATACGCAGTATTTT	CASRYGLPSVSDTQYF
few	.	TRBV7-3	TRBJ2-5	13	TGTGCCAGCAGCTTTGGGCACCAAGAGACCCAGTACTTC	CASSFGHQETQYF
.	TRBD2	TRBV10-1	TRBJ2-5	16	TGCGCCAGCAGTGAGTCGACTAGCGGGGGCCGGGAGACCCAGTACTTC	CASSESTSGGRETQYF
medium-sized	TRBD1	TRBV6-5	TRBJ2-2	14	TGTGCCAGCAACGAGGACAGGGGTACGGGGGAGCTGTTTTTT	CASNEDRGTGELFF
.	.	TRBV6-5	TRBJ1-1	14	TGTGCCAGCAACCCACGTTTAGAGAACACTGAAGCTTTCTTT	CASNPRLENTEAFF
.	.	TRBV20-1	TRBJ1-1	11	TGCAGCACGGACAGGAACACTGAAGCTTTCTTT	CSTDRNTEAFF
.	.	TRBV19	TRBJ1-5	15	TGTGCCAGTAGGCTTCAGGCTGATCTCCTTCAGCCCCAGCATTTT	CASRLQADLLQPQHF
.	.	TRBV5-4	TRBJ2-7	11	TGTGCCAGCAGCTTGGGAGGGGAGCAGTACTTC	CASSLGGEQYF
.	.	TRBV5-1	TRBJ2-7	14	TGCGCCAGCAAGAGTAGGGGACCCCCCTACGAGCAGTACTTC	CASKSRGPPYEQYF
.	.	TRBV30	TRBJ1-5	14	TGTGCCTGGAGTGTAGGGACATGGGATCAGCCCCAGCATTTT	CAWSVGTWDQPQHF
.	.	TRBV13	TRBJ1-4	12	TGTGTCCGACGGAGGGCTTGTGAAAAACTGTTTTTT	CVRRRACEKLFF